A selection of T cell receptor beta chains follows, all from one sample in a study of PD-1 blockade in classical Hodgkin lymphoma. Measured with immunoSEQ multiplex PCR; TCRdb has only the in-frame clones, and not every one. The sample contains about 40,000 clones, 69% of which appear only once. This sample comprised peripheral blood mononuclear cells (PBMCs), obtained before the second cycle of nivolumab. Receptors originate from a human donor with classical Hodgkin lymphoma. Both conserved end residues are part of each CDR3. The D gene is left open where the match is weak. Rows may omit the clone size; those that give it use once, few, many or a size class.

j_gene	d_gene	v_gene	abundance	CDR3nt	CDR3aa
TRBJ2-1	NA	TRBV7-6	NA	TGTGCCAGCAGTTCTTCCGGTTACAATGAGCAGTTCTTC	CASSSSGYNEQFF
TRBJ2-7	NA	TRBV2	NA	TGTGCCAGCAGTTACTACCACGAGCAGTACTTC	CASSYYHEQYF
TRBJ1-5	NA	TRBV30	once	TGTGCCTGGAGTGAAGGAAGTAGCAATCAGCCCCAGCATTTT	CAWSEGSSNQPQHF
TRBJ2-1	TRBD2	TRBV27	NA	TGTGCCAGCAGTTTCCGGCTAGCGGGGGCCAATGAGCAGTTCTTC	CASSFRLAGANEQFF
TRBJ2-3	NA	TRBV2	NA	TGTGCCAGCAGTGTATTCACAGATACGCAGTATTTT	CASSVFTDTQYF
TRBJ2-5	TRBD1	TRBV19	NA	TGTGCCAGTAGACGGACAGGGGTTATCAAAGAGACCCAGTACTTC	CASRRTGVIKETQYF
TRBJ2-7	TRBD1	TRBV9	NA	TGTGCCAGCAGCTCGTCGGACAGGGGCGAGCAGTACTTC	CASSSSDRGEQYF
TRBJ1-2	NA	TRBV28	NA	TGTGCCAGCAGCCCCGGACAGTCCTATGGCTACACCTTC	CASSPGQSYGYTF
TRBJ1-2	NA	TRBV28	few	TGTGCCAGCAGTCCCAATAAGGGTTGGGACTATGGCTACACCTTC	CASSPNKGWDYGYTF
TRBJ1-5	TRBD1	TRBV28	NA	TGTGCCACTACGACAGGGGGATACCAGCCCCAGCATTTT	CATTTGGYQPQHF
TRBJ2-7	TRBD1	TRBV28	NA	TGTGCCAGCAACCGACAGGGGTCCTACGAGCAGTACTTC	CASNRQGSYEQYF
TRBJ1-1	NA	TRBV30	NA	TGTGCCTGGGGGGGTCAGGGAAACACTGAAGCTTTCTTT	CAWGGQGNTEAFF
TRBJ2-3	TRBD2	TRBV11-1	NA	TGTGCCAGCAGCCGAGGGTATAGCGGGAGAACCGCAGATACGCAGTATTTT	CASSRGYSGRTADTQYF
TRBJ1-3	NA	TRBV11-3	NA	TGTGCCAGCAGCTTAGAGGTCCGTAACTCTGGAAACACCATATATTTT	CASSLEVRNSGNTIYF
TRBJ2-1	NA	TRBV5-4	NA	TGTGCCAGCAGCTTGGCCATAGGGGGTTCCTACAATGAGCAGTTCTTC	CASSLAIGGSYNEQFF
TRBJ2-1	TRBD2	TRBV2	NA	TGTGCCAGCAGGGGACTAGCGGGAGTGTCCAATGAGCAGTTCTTC	CASRGLAGVSNEQFF
TRBJ2-6	NA	TRBV4-3	NA	TGCGCCAGCAGCCAAGGATTAAGGGGGGGAATTAGCTCTGGGGCCAACGTCCTGACTTTC	CASSQGLRGGISSGANVLTF
TRBJ1-2	NA	TRBV11-2	few	TGTGCCAGCAGCACCAGGGCTAACTATGGCTACACCTTC	CASSTRANYGYTF
TRBJ2-5	TRBD1	TRBV5-4	few	TGTGCCAGCAGCTCGGCGACAGGGGGAATTAGAAAGACCCAGTACTTC	CASSSATGGIRKTQYF
TRBJ2-5	TRBD2	TRBV18	NA	TGTGCCAGCTCACCCCCGGGGGGGGGAGAAGCAGAGACCCAGTACTTC	CASSPPGGGEAETQYF
TRBJ2-7	TRBD2	TRBV28	NA	TGTGCCAGCAGTTGGGGGGCCGGACTAGCGGATTTCTACGAGCAGTACTTC	CASSWGAGLADFYEQYF
TRBJ2-5	NA	TRBV5-1	few	TGCGCCAGCAGCTTGGGACGTGTGAGAGAGACCCAGTACTTC	CASSLGRVRETQYF
TRBJ2-2	NA	TRBV2	many	TGTGCCAGCAGTGAGGGGGCGAACACCGGGGAGCTGTTTTTT	CASSEGANTGELFF
TRBJ1-1	NA	TRBV7-2	NA	TGTGCCAGCAGCTTACCAGGGGCGCGGACTGAAGCTTTCTTT	CASSLPGARTEAFF
TRBJ2-2	NA	TRBV11-1	once	TGTGCCAGCAGCTCCAACTGGGGAAGCACCGGGGAGCTGTTTTTT	CASSSNWGSTGELFF
TRBJ1-3	NA	TRBV9	NA	TGTGCCAGCAGCCCACACGGGCTTAGAGGACTCGGAAACACCATATATTTT	CASSPHGLRGLGNTIYF
TRBJ1-4	TRBD1	TRBV7-6	few	TGTGCCAGCAGCTTAGGGTCGAGGACAGGGTGGTATGAAAAACTGTTTTTT	CASSLGSRTGWYEKLFF
TRBJ1-2	NA	TRBV10-3	few	TGTGCCATCAGTGGATTAAATTATAGGGGCAACTATGGCTACACCTTC	CAISGLNYRGNYGYTF
TRBJ1-2	NA	TRBV10-3	once	TGTGCCGTCAGTGACCTAGGCACAGGCGGTGGCTACACCTTC	CAVSDLGTGGGYTF
TRBJ1-1	NA	TRBV2	once	TGTGCCAGCAGGGGACAAATCGGGACTGAAGCTTTCTTT	CASRGQIGTEAFF
TRBJ1-2	NA	TRBV20-1	few	TGCAGTGCTAGGGGTGGCTATGGCTACACCTTC	CSARGGYGYTF
TRBJ2-3	TRBD2	TRBV9	NA	TGTGCCAGCAGCGCAGGGACTAGCGGCACAGATACGCAGTATTTT	CASSAGTSGTDTQYF
TRBJ1-2	NA	TRBV19	many	TGTGCCAGTAGATCAGGGGAGTCAGCTAACTATGGCTACACCTTC	CASRSGESANYGYTF
TRBJ1-3	NA	TRBV4-1	NA	TGCGCCAGCAGCCTCATAACGACAGTCTCTGGAAACACCATATATTTT	CASSLITTVSGNTIYF
TRBJ1-1	NA	TRBV5-1	NA	TGCGCCAGCAGCTACGGGACACAGAACACTGAAGCTTTCTTT	CASSYGTQNTEAFF
TRBJ1-3	TRBD1	TRBV7-3	NA	TGTGCCAGCAGCCGAACAGGGGGCTCTGGAAACACCATATATTTT	CASSRTGGSGNTIYF
TRBJ1-1	NA	TRBV7-8	NA	TGTGCCAGCAGCTCGTGGGGTTCGGGGACTGAAGCTTTCTTT	CASSSWGSGTEAFF
TRBJ1-1	TRBD1	TRBV7-9	NA	TGTGCCAGCAGTGGGACAGGGTATAACACTGAAGCTTTCTTT	CASSGTGYNTEAFF
TRBJ2-1	NA	TRBV29-1	NA	TGCAGCGTTGGTAGAGCCTACAATGAGCAGTTCTTC	CSVGRAYNEQFF
TRBJ1-2	NA	TRBV6-5	once	TGTGCCAGCAGACAACAGGGCCCCAACTATGGCTACACCTTC	CASRQQGPNYGYTF
TRBJ2-2	TRBD2	TRBV29-1	NA	TGCACCACCTCCGGCGGGAGCGACACCGGGGAGCTGTTTTTT	CTTSGGSDTGELFF
TRBJ2-7	NA	TRBV28	NA	TGTGCCAGCAACCAGGGCAATATCAACGAGCAGTACTTC	CASNQGNINEQYF
TRBJ2-1	NA	TRBV27	few	TGTGCCAGCAGTCTACGCCCCGGGACATGGGGCTACAATGAGCAGTTCTTC	CASSLRPGTWGYNEQFF
TRBJ2-5	TRBD1	TRBV25-1	NA	TGTGCCAGCAGTGAATATAAAGGGACAGTAGAGACCCAGTACTTC	CASSEYKGTVETQYF
TRBJ1-4	NA	TRBV5-5	few	TGTGCCAGCAGCTTGGTGGCGACAACTAATGAAAAACTGTTTTTT	CASSLVATTNEKLFF
TRBJ2-2	TRBD1	TRBV7-3	few	TGTGCCAGCAGCTTACAGGGGGTTCTGTCGAACACCGGGGAGCTGTTTTTT	CASSLQGVLSNTGELFF
TRBJ1-2	TRBD1	TRBV28	NA	TGTGCCAGCAGTTCCGGACAGGGGGCTTTTAACTATGGCTACACCTTC	CASSSGQGAFNYGYTF
TRBJ1-4	NA	TRBV4-3	few	TGCGCCAGCAGCCAAGATGGGGTTCTCTCGGGAACTAATGAAAAACTGTTTTTT	CASSQDGVLSGTNEKLFF
TRBJ1-2	TRBD1	TRBV7-2	NA	TGTGCCAGCAGCCCGGACAGGGGTCTTTACTATGGCTACACCTTC	CASSPDRGLYYGYTF
TRBJ2-7	NA	TRBV29-1	NA	TGCAGCGTTCGCCTGGGCGCCTACGAGCAGTACTTC	CSVRLGAYEQYF
TRBJ1-1	TRBD1	TRBV10-3	NA	TGTGCCATCAGTGATACCGGGGACAGATACACTGAAGCTTTCTTT	CAISDTGDRYTEAFF
TRBJ1-5	TRBD1	TRBV18	NA	TGTGCCAGCTCACCAGGGACAGGGATCAATCAGCCCCAGCATTTT	CASSPGTGINQPQHF
TRBJ2-1	TRBD1	TRBV10-3	NA	TGTGCCATCAGTGAGACCGGACAGGGATCCTACAATGAGCAGTTCTTC	CAISETGQGSYNEQFF
TRBJ2-5	TRBD2	TRBV11-2	NA	TGTGCCAGCAGCTTAGTTGGTAGCGGGGACTTGGAGACCCAGTACTTC	CASSLVGSGDLETQYF